The present T cell receptor (beta chain) was sequenced within a study of blood T cell repertoires in COVID-19. In the study overall: Samples taken during acute and convalescent COVID-19 were collected in the United States, Italy and Spain. Sources were T cells, B-cell-depleted T cells, or PBMCs; the material itself was cDNA or gDNA.

Germline V lookup: CDR1 SNHLY, CDR2 FYNNEI. The CDR3 is made up of 14 amino acids. V was pared by 7 bases and J by 0 bases, with 13 bases between. Cohort placement rested on clinical history that participants reported themselves. Individuals in the exposed group had encountered a COVID-19 case within 2 weeks preceding study entry. Profiled with immunoSEQ multiplex PCR; TCRdb holds only in-frame clones, not every one. In the table there are fewer than 250,000 clones, approximately 83% of which are singletons. Input material: PBMCs or T cells enriched from blood (not recorded which). The chain is built from TRBV2 and TRBJ2-7; D possibly corresponds to TRBD1 (7 bases). This sequence was found in a woman aged 40 to 50 who had been exposed to COVID-19. CDR3 protein: CASTTGDSSYEQYF. The CDR3 region has the DNA TGTGCCAGCACAACGGGGGACAGCTCCTACGAGCAGTACTTC.